This TCR beta chain emerged from a study of tumor-infiltrating lymphocytes in primary liver carcinoma. About the research overall: Staging of the tumors gave T1-T3 N0M0, with widths of roughly 4.2 to 11 cm. Study observations and caveats: Tumor top-250-clone fractions significantly exceeded those of blood (p = 0.039).

Blood RNA came from unsorted whole blood; germline DNA was also extracted. Turning to this clonotype: Its specificity is not known.

TCR beta cDNA was prepared out of roughly 0.5 ug total RNA by means of a constant-region primer. ARM-PCR, slightly modified, supplied the TCR beta libraries through three nested multiplex PCR rounds. The first two PCR rounds used TRBV1-TRBV30 primers with a Cbeta primer, approximately 10 cycles each. TCRdb itself ran the multiplex PCR reads through MiXCR, one entry per CDR3 protein. The sample contains approximately 330,000 distinct CDR3 sequences, less than 70% of which appear only once. The CDR3 runs 13 residues. In germline, CDR1 is SGHAT, CDR2 FQNNGV. Trimming took 4 bases from V and 11 from J, leaving 17 bases between them.

The chain recombines TRBV11-2 with TRBJ1-2; perhaps TRBD1 as D (6 bases). Sequenced sample: peripheral blood. This TCR came from a man aged 35-49 years with primary liver carcinoma and hepatitis B virus infection. CDR3 protein: CASSYQGPIGYTF. The CDR3 region has the DNA TGTGCCAGCAGCTACCAGGGGCCCATTGGTTACACCTTC. Filled out from reference TRBV11-2 and TRBJ1-2, the complete variable domain reads EAGVAQSPRYKIIEKRQSVAFWCNPISGHATLYWYQQILGQGPKLLIQFQNNGVVDDSQLPKDRFSAERLKGVDSTLKIQPAKLEDSAVYLCASSYQGPIGYTFGSGTRLTVV.